This T cell receptor (beta chain) derives from a study of blood T cells in healthy people across ages. Looking at the study overall: About one barcoded beta molecule per two T cells was the capture yield of template switching.

A J-beta primer mix and a sample-barcoded 5' primer were used in a second PCR of about 7 to 12 cycles. Through a template-switch adaptor with 12 random nucleotides, each cDNA molecule received a tag. Each of the samples gave a minimum of 2.5 million paired-end reads that contained CDR3. TCRdb reprocessed the 5' RACE reads via MiXCR and lists one record per CDR3 protein. The table records about 640,000 distinct CDR3 sequences, about 54% of them present only once. What was sequenced was blood. The TCR sequence derives from a man in his 60s in good health.

The CDR3 region is CASSQGLVSYEQYF. CDR3 sequence (DNA): TGTGCCAGCAGCCAAGGACTAGTGTCCTACGAGCAGTACTTC. The rearrangement links TRBV4-2 to TRBJ2-7, with a tentative D call TRBD2 (6 bases). CDR3 length: 14 residues. Between the trimmed V and J ends, which lost 1 base and 1 base, there was a span of 8 bases. From germline, CDR1 is LGHNA and CDR2 YNFKEQ.